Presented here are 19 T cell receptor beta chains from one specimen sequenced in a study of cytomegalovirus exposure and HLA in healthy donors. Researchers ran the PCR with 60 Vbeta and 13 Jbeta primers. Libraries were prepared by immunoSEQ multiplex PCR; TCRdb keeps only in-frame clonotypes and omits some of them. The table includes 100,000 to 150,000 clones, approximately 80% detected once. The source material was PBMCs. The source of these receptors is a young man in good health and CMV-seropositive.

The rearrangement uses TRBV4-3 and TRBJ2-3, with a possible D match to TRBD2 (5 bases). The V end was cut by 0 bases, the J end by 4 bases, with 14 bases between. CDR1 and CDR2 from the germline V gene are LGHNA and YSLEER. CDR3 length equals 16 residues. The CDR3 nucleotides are TGCGCCAGCAGCCAAGATGCGCATAGCGTTGCAGATACGCAGTATTTT. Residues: CASSQDAHSVADTQYF.

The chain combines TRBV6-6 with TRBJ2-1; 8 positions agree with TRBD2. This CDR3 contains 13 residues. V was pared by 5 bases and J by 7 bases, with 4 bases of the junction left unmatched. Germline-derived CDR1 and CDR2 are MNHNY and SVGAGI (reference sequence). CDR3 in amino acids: CASSPGGANEQFF. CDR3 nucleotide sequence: TGTGCCAGCAGTCCCGGGGGGGCTAATGAGCAGTTCTTC.

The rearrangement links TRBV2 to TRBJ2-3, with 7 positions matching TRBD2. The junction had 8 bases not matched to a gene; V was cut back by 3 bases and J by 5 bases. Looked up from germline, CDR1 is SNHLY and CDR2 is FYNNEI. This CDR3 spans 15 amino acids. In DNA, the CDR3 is TGTGCCAGCAGTGACCCTGACGGCGGGGGAGATACGCAGTATTTT. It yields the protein CASSDPDGGGDTQYF.

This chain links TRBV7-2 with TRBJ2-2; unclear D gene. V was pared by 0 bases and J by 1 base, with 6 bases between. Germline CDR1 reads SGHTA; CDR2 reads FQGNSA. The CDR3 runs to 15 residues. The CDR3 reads CASSLAGRNTGELFF. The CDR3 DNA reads TGTGCCAGCAGCTTAGCGGGCAGGAACACCGGGGAGCTGTTTTTT.

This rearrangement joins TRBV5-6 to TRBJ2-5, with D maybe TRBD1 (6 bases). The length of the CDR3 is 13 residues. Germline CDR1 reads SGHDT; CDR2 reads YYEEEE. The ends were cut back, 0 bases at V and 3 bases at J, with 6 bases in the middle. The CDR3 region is CASSLGQEETQYF. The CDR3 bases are TGTGCCAGCAGCTTGGGACAGGAAGAGACCCAGTACTTC.

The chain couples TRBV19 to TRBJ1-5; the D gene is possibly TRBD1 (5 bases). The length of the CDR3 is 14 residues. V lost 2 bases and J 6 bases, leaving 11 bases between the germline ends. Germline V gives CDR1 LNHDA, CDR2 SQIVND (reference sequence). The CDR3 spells CASSIQAGGQPQHF. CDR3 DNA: TGTGCCAGTAGTATACAGGCGGGGGGTCAGCCCCAGCATTTT.

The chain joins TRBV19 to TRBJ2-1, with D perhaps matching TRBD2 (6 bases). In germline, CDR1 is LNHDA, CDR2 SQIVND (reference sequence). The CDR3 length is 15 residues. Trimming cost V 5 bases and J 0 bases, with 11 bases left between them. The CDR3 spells CASSPPGSSYNEQFF. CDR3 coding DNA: TGTGCCAGTAGTCCCCCCGGGAGCTCCTACAATGAGCAGTTCTTC.

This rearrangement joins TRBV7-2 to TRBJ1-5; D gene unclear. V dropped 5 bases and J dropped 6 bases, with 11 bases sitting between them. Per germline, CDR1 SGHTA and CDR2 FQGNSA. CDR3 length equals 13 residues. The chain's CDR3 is CASSPRGGQPQHF. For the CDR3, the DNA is TGTGCCAGCAGCCCCCGAGGCGGTCAGCCCCAGCATTTT.

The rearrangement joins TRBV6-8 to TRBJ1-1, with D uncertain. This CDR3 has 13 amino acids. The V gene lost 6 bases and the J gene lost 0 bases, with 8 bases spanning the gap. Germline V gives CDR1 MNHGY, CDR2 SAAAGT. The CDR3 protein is CASSVNMNTEAFF. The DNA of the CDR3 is TGTGCCAGCAGCGTAAACATGAACACTGAAGCTTTCTTT.

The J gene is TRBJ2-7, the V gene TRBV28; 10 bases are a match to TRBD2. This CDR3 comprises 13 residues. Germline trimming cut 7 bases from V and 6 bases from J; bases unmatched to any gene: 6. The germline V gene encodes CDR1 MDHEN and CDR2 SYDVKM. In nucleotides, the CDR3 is TGTGCCAGCATGGCTAGCGGGAGTCTCGAGCAGTACTTC. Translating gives CASMASGSLEQYF.

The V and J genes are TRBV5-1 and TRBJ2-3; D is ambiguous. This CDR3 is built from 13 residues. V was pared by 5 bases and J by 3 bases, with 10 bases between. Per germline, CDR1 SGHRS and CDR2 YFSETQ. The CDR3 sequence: CASRELGTDTQYF. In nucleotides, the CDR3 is TGCGCCAGCAGGGAGCTCGGGACAGATACGCAGTATTTT.

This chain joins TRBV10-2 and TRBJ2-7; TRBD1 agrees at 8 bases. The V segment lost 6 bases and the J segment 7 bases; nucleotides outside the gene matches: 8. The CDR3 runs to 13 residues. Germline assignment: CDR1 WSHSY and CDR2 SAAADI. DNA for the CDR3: TGCGCCAGCAGGGACAGGGACCATTGGGAGCAGTACTTC. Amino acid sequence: CASRDRDHWEQYF.

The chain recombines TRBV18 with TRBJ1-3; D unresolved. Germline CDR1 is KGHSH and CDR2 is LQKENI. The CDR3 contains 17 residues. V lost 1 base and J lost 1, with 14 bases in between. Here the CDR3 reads CASSPRAQTSSGNTIYF. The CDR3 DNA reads TGTGCCAGCTCACCACGCGCTCAGACAAGTTCTGGAAACACCATATATTTT.

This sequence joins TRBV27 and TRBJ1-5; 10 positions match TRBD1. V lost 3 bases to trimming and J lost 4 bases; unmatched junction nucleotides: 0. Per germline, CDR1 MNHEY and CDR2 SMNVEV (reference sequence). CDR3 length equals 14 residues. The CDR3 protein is CASSLDRGNQPQHF. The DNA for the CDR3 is TGTGCCAGCAGTTTGGACAGGGGGAATCAGCCCCAGCATTTT.

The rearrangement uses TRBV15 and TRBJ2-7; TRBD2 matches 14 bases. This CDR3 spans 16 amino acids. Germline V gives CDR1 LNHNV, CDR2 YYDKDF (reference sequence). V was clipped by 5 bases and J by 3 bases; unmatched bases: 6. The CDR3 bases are TGTGCCACCAGCGGGACTAGCGGGAGAGGGGGCTACGAGCAGTACTTC. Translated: CATSGTSGRGGYEQYF.

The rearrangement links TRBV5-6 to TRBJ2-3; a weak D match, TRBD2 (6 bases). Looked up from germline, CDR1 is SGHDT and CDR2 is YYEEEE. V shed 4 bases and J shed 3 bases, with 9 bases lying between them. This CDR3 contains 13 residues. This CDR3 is CASSRGTTDTQYF. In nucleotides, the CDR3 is TGTGCCAGCAGCCGAGGGACTACAGATACGCAGTATTTT.

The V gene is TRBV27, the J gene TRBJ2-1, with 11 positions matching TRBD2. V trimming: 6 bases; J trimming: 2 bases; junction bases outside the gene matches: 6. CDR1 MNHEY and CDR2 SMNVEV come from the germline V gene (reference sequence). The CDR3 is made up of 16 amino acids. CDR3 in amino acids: CASSPGTSGTYNEQFF. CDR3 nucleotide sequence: TGTGCCAGCAGCCCCGGGACTAGCGGAACCTACAATGAGCAGTTCTTC.

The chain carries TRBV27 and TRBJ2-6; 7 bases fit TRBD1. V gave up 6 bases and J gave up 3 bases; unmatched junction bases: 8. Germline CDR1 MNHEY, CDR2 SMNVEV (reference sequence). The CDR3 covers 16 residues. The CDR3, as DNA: TGTGCCAGCAGACGCGACAGGGTGGATGGGGCCAACGTCCTGACTTTC. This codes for CASRRDRVDGANVLTF.

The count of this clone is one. CDR3 in DNA: TGTGCCAGCAGCAAATTGACAGGTAGCTACAATGAGCAGTTCTTC. Protein sequence: CASSKLTGSYNEQFF. The chain has TRBV6-1 and TRBJ2-1; maybe TRBD1 (6 bases). V dropped 6 bases and J dropped 3 bases, with 15 bases sitting between them. CDR1 MNHNS and CDR2 SASEGT come from the germline V gene. The CDR3 is 15 amino acids.